This TCR beta chain appears in the sequencing data of a study of Ad26.COV2.S vaccination and SARS-CoV-2 variants. On the study more broadly: Intramuscular Ad26.COV2.S doses were given once or twice, 56 days apart. Study-wide results and caveats: The TCR breadth and depth analyses may have produced an underestimate of total T cell responses.

The germline CDR1 and CDR2 sequences are SGHTA and FQGTGA. V shed 1 base and J shed 5 bases, with 2 bases lying between them. The CDR3 covers 11 residues. Treatment specified: some 20 received Ad26.COV2.S at low or high dose, single or two shots; several received placebo; per-sample allocation not given. All samples were drawn on day 63, counting from the first vaccine or placebo injection. This adult donor, from Boston, was 18-55 years old. In regard to this clone: Its cognate antigen is unknown.

The table came from immunoSEQ multiplex PCR; TCRdb's copy has only in-frame clones and leaves some out. The data show hundreds of thousands of clones, roughly 90% seen once. The gene calls are TRBV7-3 and TRBJ1-1; D remains ambiguous. This TCR came from a person between 18 and 60 years old who received the Ad26.COV2.S COVID-19 vaccine or a placebo. The sequences come from peripheral blood, collected in a trial of Ad26.COV2.S vaccine versus placebo. The CDR3 DNA reads TGTGCCAGCAGCTTAAGGACTGAAGCTTTCTTT. Translating gives CASSLRTEAFF.